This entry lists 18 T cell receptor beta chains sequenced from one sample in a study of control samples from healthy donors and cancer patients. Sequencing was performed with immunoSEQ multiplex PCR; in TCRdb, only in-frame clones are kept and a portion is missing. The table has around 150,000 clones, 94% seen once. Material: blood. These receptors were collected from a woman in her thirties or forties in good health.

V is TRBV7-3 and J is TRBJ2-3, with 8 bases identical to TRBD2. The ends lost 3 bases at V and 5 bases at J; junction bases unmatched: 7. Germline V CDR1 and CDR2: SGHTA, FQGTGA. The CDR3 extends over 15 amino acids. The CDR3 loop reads CASSLGGGIGDTQYF. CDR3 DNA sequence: TGTGCCAGCAGCTTGGGCGGGGGGATCGGAGATACGCAGTATTTT.

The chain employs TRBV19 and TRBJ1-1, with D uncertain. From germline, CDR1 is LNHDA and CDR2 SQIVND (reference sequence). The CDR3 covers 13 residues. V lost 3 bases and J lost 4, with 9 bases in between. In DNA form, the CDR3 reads TGTGCCAGTAGTATTGTTGAGGGCACTGAAGCTTTCTTT. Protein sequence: CASSIVEGTEAFF.

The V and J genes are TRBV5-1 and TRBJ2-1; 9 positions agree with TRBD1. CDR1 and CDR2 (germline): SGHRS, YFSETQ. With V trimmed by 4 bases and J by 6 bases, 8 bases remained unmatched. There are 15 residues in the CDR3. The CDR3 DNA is TGCGCCAGCAGCCCCCGGACAGGGGAAGGCAATGAGCAGTTCTTC. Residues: CASSPRTGEGNEQFF.

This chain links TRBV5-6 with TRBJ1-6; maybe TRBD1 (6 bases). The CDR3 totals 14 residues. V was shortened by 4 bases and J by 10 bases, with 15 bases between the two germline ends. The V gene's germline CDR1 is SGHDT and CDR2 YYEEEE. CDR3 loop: CASSRQGTNSPLHF. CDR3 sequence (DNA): TGTGCCAGCAGCCGTCAGGGGACGAACTCACCCCTCCACTTT.

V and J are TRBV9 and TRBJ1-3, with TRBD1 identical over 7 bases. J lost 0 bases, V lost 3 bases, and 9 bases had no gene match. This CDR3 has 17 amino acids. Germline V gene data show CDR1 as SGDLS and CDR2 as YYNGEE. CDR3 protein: CASSDPGDSNSGNTIYF. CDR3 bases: TGTGCCAGCAGCGATCCCGGGGACAGCAACTCTGGAAACACCATATATTTT. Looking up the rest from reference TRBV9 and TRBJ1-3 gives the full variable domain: DSGVTQTPKHLITATGQRVTLRCSPRSGDLSVYWYQQSLDQGLQFLIQYYNGEERAKGNILERFSAQQFPDLHSELNLSSLELGDSALYFCASSDPGDSNSGNTIYFGEGSWLTVV.

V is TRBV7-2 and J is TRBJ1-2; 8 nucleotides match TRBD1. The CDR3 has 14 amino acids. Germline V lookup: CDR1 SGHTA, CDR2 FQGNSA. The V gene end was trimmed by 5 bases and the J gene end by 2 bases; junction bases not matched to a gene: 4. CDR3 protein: CASSVQGENYGYTF. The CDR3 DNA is TGTGCCAGCAGCGTACAGGGGGAAAACTATGGCTACACCTTC.

DNA of the CDR3: TGTGCCATCACCGGACTGCTCTATGGCTACACCTTC. This encodes CAITGLLYGYTF. J is TRBJ1-2 and V is TRBV10-3; D gene unclear. The V end was cut by 7 bases, the J end by 4 bases, with 10 bases between. The CDR3 loop spans 12 amino acids. Germline V CDR1 and CDR2: ENHRY, SYGVKD.

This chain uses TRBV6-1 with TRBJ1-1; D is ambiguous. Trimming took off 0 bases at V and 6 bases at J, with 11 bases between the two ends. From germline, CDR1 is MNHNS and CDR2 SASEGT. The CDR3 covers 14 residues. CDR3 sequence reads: CASSEARFTAEAFF. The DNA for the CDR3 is TGTGCCAGCAGTGAAGCGAGGTTTACGGCTGAAGCTTTCTTT.

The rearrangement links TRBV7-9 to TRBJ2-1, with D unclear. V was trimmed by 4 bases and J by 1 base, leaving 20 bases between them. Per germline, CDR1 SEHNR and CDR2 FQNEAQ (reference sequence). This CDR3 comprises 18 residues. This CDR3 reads CASSSILRTGDSYNEQFF. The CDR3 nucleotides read TGTGCCAGCAGCTCAATTTTAAGAACCGGCGATTCCTACAATGAGCAGTTCTTC.

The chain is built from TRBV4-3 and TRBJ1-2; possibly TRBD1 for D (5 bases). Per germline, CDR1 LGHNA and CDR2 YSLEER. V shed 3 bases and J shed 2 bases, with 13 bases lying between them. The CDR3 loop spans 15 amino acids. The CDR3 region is CASSQGRSPNYGYTF. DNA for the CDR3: TGCGCCAGCAGCCAGGGGCGGTCCCCCAACTATGGCTACACCTTC.

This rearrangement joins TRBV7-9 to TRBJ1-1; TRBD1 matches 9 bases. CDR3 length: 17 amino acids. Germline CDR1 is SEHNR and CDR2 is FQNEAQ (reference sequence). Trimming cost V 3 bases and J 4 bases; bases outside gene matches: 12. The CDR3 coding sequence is TGTGCCAGCAGCTTTTACCCCCGGGACAGGGATCGCACTGAAGCTTTCTTT. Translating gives CASSFYPRDRDRTEAFF.

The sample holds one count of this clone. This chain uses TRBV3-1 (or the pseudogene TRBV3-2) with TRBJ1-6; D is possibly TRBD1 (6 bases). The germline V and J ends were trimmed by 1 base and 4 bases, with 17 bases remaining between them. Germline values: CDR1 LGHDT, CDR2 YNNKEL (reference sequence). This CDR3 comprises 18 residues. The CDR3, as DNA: TGTGCCAGCAGCCAAGGGGGAGGGGGGGGCGAGTATAATTCACCCCTCCACTTT. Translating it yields CASSQGGGGGEYNSPLHF.

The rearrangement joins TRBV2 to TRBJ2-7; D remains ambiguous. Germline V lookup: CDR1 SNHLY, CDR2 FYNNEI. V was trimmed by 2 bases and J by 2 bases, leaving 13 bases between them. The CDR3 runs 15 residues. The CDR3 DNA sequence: TGTGCCAGCAGTGAACGTGTACAGTACACCTACGAGCAGTACTTC. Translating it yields CASSERVQYTYEQYF. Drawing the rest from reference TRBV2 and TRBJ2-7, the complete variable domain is EPEVTQTPSHQVTQMGQEVILRCVPISNHLYFYWYRQILGQKVEFLVSFYNNEISEKSEIFDDQFSVERPDGSNFTLKIRSTKLEDSAMYFCASSERVQYTYEQYFGPGTRLTVT.

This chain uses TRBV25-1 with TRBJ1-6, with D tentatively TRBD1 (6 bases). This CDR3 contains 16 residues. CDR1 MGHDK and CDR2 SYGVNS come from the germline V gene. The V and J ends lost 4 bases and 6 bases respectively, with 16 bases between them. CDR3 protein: CASSGGGTKPNSPLHF. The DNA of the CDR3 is TGTGCCAGCAGTGGGGGGGGGACAAAACCTAATTCACCCCTCCACTTT.

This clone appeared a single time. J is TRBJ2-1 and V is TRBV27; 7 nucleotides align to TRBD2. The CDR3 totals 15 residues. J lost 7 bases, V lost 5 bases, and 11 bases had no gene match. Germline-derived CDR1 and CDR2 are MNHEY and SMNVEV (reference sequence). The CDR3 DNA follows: TGTGCCAGCAGTCAGACTAGCCCTACAAGAAATGAGCAGTTCTTC. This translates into CASSQTSPTRNEQFF.

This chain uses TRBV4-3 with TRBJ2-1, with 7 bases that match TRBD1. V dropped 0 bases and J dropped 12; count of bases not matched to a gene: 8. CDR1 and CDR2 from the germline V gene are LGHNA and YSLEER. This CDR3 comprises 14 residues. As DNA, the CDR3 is TGCGCCAGCAGCCAAGACGTAGGGGGCTATGGGCAGTTCTTC. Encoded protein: CASSQDVGGYGQFF.

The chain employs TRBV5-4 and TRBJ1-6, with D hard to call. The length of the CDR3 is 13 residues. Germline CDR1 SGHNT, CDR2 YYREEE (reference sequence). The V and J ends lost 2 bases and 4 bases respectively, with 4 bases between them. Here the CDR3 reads CASSLGYNSPLHF. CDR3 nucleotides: TGTGCCAGCAGCTTAGGGTATAATTCACCCCTCCACTTT.

The CDR3 region has the DNA TGTGCCAGCAGCTCCGGGACAGGGACCTTGAACACTGAAGCTTTCTTT. Residues: CASSSGTGTLNTEAFF. V gene TRBV7-6 combines with J gene TRBJ1-1; 9 bases line up with TRBD1. From germline, CDR1 is SGHVS and CDR2 FNYEAQ. The J segment lost 0 bases and the V segment lost 4 bases, leaving 6 bases of the junction unmatched. This CDR3 comprises 16 residues. The full variable domain, completed using reference TRBV7-6 and TRBJ1-1, is GAGVSQSPRYKVTKRGQDVALRCDPISGHVSLYWYRQALGQGPEFLTYFNYEAQQDKSGLPNDRFSAERPEGSISTLTIQRTEQRDSAMYRCASSSGTGTLNTEAFFGQGTRLTVV.